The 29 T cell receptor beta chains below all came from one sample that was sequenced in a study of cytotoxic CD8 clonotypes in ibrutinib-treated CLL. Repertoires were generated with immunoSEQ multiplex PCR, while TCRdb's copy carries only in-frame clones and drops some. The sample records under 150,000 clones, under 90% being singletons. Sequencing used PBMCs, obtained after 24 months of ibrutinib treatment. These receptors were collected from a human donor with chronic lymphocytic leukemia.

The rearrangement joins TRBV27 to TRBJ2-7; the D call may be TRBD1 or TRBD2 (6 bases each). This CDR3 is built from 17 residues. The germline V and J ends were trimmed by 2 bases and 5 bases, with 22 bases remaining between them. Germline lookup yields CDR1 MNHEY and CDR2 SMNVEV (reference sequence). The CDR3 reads CASSLTRPSRGGHEQYF. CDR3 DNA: TGTGCCAGCAGTTTAACCCGGCCCAGCAGGGGAGGACACGAGCAGTACTTC.

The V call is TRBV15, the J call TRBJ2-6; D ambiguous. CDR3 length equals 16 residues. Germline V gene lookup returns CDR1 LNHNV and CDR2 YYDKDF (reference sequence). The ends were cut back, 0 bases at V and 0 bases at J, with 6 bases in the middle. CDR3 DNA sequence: TGTGCCACCAGCAGAGAACGAAACTCTGGGGCCAACGTCCTGACTTTC. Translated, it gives CATSRERNSGANVLTF.

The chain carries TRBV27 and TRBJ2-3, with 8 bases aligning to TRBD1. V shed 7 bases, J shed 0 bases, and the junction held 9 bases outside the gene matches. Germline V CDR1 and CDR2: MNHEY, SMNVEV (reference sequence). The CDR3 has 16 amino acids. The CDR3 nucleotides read TGTGCCAGCACTATTCTCTGGACAGGGAGCACAGATACGCAGTATTTT. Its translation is CASTILWTGSTDTQYF.

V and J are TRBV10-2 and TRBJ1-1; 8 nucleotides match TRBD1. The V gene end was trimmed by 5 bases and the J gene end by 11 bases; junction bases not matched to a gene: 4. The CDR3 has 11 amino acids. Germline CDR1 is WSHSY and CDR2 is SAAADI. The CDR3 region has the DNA TGCGCCAGCAGTCTGACAGGGGAGGCTTTCTTT. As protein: CASSLTGEAFF.

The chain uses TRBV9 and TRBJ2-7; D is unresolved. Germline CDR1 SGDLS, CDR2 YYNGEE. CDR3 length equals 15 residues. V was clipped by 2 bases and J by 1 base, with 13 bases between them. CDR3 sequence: CASSVGIGSSYEQYF. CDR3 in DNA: TGTGCCAGCAGCGTTGGAATAGGGTCGTCCTACGAGCAGTACTTC.

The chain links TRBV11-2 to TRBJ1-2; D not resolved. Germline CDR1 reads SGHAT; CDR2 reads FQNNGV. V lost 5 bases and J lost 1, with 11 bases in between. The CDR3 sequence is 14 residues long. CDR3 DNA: TGTGCCAGCAGCCGCCTAGGACTTAACTATGGCTACACCTTC. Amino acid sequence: CASSRLGLNYGYTF.

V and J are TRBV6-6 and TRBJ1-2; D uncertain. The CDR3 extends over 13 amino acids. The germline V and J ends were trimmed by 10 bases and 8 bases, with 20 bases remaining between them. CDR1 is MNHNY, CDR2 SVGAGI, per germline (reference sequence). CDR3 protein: CATRAAGVGGYTF. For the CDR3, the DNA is TGTGCCACCCGAGCCGCGGGCGTAGGAGGCTACACCTTC.

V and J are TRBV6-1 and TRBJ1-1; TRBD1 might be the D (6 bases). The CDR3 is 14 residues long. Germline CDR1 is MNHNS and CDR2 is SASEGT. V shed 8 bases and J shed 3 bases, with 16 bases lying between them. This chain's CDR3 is CASFAGWGHTEAFF. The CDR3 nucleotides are TGTGCCAGCTTTGCAGGGTGGGGGCACACTGAAGCTTTCTTT.

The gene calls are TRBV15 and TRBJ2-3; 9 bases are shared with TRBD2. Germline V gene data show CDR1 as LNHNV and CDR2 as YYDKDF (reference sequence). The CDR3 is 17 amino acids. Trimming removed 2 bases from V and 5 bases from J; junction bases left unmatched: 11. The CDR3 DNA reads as TGTGCCACCAGCAGACAAAGGACTAGCGAGCGTAAAGATACGCAGTATTTT. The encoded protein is CATSRQRTSERKDTQYF.

Here the CDR3 DNA reads TGTGCCAGCAGCTTAGTGGTGACGGGACGAGAGCCCCAGCATTTT. It codes for CASSLVVTGREPQHF. The V and J genes are TRBV7-2 and TRBJ1-5; possibly TRBD1 for D (5 bases). The length of the CDR3 is 15 residues. V was cut by 1 base and J by 8 bases, with 15 bases left in between. CDR1 and CDR2 from the germline V gene are SGHTA and FQGNSA.

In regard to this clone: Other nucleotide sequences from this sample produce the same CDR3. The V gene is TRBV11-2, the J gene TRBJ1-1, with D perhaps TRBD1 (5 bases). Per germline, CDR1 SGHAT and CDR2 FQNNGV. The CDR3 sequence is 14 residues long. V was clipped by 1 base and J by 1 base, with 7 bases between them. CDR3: CASSLVGGNTEAFF. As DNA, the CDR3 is TGTGCCAGCAGCTTAGTGGGGGGGAACACTGAAGCTTTCTTT.

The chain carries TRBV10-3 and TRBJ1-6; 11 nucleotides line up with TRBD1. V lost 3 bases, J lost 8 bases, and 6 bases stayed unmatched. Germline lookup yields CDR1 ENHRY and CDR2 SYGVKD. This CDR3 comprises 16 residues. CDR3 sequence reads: CAISDRTGGMYSPLHF. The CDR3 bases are TGTGCCATCAGTGACAGGACAGGGGGCATGTATTCACCCCTCCACTTT.

CDR3 loop: CASSLQYDNEQFF. CDR3 DNA sequence: TGTGCCAGCAGCTTACAATACGACAATGAGCAGTTCTTC. This sequence joins TRBV11-3 and TRBJ2-1; no clear D. CDR1 and CDR2 from the germline V gene are SGHNT and YENEEA. This CDR3 region has 13 residues. Trimming removed 2 bases at V and 5 bases at J, with 7 bases between.

CDR3: CASSVEQWDTQYF. The CDR3 DNA sequence: TGTGCCAGCAGCGTCGAACAGTGGGATACGCAGTATTTT. The chain is built from TRBV9 and TRBJ2-3, with D unresolved. V gave up 2 bases and J gave up 6 bases, with 10 bases separating them. Germline CDR1 and CDR2: SGDLS and YYNGEE. This CDR3 comprises 13 residues.

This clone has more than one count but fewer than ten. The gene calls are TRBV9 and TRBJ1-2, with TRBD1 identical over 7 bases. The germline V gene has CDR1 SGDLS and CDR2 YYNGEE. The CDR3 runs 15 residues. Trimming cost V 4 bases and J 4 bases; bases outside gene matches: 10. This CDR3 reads CASSPSGGASYGYTF. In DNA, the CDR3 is TGTGCCAGCAGCCCCTCAGGGGGGGCCTCCTATGGCTACACCTTC.

Here the CDR3 reads CASSPGLSSYNEQFF. The DNA for the CDR3 is TGTGCCAGCAGCCCGGGACTTAGCTCCTACAATGAGCAGTTCTTC. This chain connects TRBV9 to TRBJ2-1; tentative D call: TRBD2 (6 bases). V dropped 4 bases and J dropped 0 bases, with 11 bases sitting between them. Germline CDR1 and CDR2: SGDLS and YYNGEE. The CDR3 is 15 amino acids.

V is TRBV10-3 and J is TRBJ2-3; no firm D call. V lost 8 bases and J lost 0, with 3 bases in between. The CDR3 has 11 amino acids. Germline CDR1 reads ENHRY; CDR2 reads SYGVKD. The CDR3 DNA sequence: TGTGCCATCTCTAGCACAGATACGCAGTATTTT. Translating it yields CAISSTDTQYF.

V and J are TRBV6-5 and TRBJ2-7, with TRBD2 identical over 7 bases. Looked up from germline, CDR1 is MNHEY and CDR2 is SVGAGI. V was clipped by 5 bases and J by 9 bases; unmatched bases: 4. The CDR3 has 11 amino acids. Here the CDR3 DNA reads TGTGCCAGCAGTGAAGCGGGGTTGCAGTACTTC. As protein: CASSEAGLQYF.

CDR3 in amino acids: CASSPSSGWSGNTIYF. The CDR3 region has the DNA TGTGCCAGCAGCCCATCGTCAGGGTGGTCGGGAAACACCATATATTTT. The chain links TRBV7-2 to TRBJ1-3, with a tentative D call TRBD1 (5 bases). Trimming removed 5 bases at V and 4 bases at J, with 18 bases between. CDR1 SGHTA and CDR2 FQGNSA come from the germline V gene. This CDR3 is built from 16 residues. The variable domain in full, with the rest retrieved from reference TRBV7-2 and TRBJ1-3, is GAGVSQSPSNKVTEKGKDVELRCDPISGHTALYWYRQSLGQGLEFLIYFQGNSAPDKSGLPSDRFSAERTGGSVSTLTIQRTQQEDSAVYLCASSPSSGWSGNTIYFGEGSWLTVV.

CDR3 sequence: CASTRDSNSPLHF. The CDR3, as DNA: TGTGCCAGCACACGGGATTCGAATTCACCCCTCCACTTT. The chain employs TRBV6-5 and TRBJ1-6, with D uncertain. Trimming removed 7 bases at V and 7 bases at J, with 11 bases between. CDR3 length: 13 amino acids. In germline, CDR1 is MNHEY, CDR2 SVGAGI.

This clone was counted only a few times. The CDR3: CASSPYSPQPQHF. The CDR3 nucleotides are TGTGCCAGCAGCCCTTACAGTCCTCAGCCCCAGCATTTT. V and J are TRBV7-2 and TRBJ1-5; D gene ambiguous. Germline V gene sequence: CDR1 SGHTA, CDR2 FQGNSA. V shed 5 bases and J shed 6 bases, with 11 bases lying between them. The CDR3 length is 13 residues.

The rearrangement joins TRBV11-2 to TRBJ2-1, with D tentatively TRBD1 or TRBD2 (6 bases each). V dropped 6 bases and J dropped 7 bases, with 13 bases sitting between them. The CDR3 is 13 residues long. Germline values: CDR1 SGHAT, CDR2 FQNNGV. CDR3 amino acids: CASREGGGNEQFF. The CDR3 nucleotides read TGTGCCAGCAGAGAGGGGGGCGGGAATGAGCAGTTCTTC.

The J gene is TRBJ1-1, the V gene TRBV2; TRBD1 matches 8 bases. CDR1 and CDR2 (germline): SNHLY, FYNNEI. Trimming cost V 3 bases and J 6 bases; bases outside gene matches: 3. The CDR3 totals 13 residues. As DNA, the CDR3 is TGTGCCAGCAGTGACCAGACAGGGGCTGAAGCTTTCTTT. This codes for CASSDQTGAEAFF.

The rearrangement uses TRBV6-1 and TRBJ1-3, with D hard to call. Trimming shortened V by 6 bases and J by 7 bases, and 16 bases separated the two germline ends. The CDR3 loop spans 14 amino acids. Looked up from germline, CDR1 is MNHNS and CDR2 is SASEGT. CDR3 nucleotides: TGTGCCAGCAGCGTTGACACTCTCGGTAACACCATATATTTT. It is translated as CASSVDTLGNTIYF.

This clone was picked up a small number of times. CDR3 nucleotide sequence: TGTGCCAGCAGCCCGGGCAGCTTGTCCGGAAACACCATATATTTT. It is translated as CASSPGSLSGNTIYF. The V and J genes are TRBV5-4 and TRBJ1-3, with D unresolved. The CDR3 has 15 amino acids. Trimming left V 4 bases short and J 4 bases short, with 15 bases between. Germline-derived CDR1 and CDR2 are SGHNT and YYREEE (reference sequence).

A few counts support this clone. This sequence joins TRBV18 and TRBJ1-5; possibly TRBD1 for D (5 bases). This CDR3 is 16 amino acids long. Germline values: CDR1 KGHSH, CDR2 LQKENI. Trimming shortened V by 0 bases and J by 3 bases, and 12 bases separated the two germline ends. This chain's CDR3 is CASSPPGWGDNQPQHF. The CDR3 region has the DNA TGTGCCAGCTCACCACCGGGGTGGGGGGACAATCAGCCCCAGCATTTT.

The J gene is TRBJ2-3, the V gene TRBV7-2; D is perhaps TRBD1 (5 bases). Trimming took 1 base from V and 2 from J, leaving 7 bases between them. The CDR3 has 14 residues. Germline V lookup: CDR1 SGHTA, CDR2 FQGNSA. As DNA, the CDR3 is TGTGCCAGCAGCTTAGAAGGGGTCACAGATACGCAGTATTTT. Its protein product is CASSLEGVTDTQYF.

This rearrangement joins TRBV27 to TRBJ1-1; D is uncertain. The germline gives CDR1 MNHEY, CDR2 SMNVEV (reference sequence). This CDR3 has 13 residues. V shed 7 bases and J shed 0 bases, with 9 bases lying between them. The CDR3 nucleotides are TGTGCCAGCAAGGGCAACATGAACACTGAAGCTTTCTTT. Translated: CASKGNMNTEAFF.

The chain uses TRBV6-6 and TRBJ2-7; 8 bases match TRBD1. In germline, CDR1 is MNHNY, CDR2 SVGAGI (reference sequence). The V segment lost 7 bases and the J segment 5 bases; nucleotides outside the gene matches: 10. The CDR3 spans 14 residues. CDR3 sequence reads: CASTKDRVKNEQYF. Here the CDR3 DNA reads TGTGCCAGCACCAAGGACAGGGTGAAAAACGAGCAGTACTTC.